The 22 T cell receptor beta chains below were found in one sample sequenced in a study of T cells in Graves' hyperthyroidism and ophthalmopathy. TCR beta CDR3 regions were amplified from RNA transcripts. First-round RT-PCR with HTBI primers amplified the TCR CDR3 region. Via MiXCR, TCRdb re-called the multiplex PCR reads, giving one row per CDR3 protein. The sample lists around 420,000 distinct CDR3 sequences, approximately 14% seen once, with roughly 14% in the top ten. Source material: blood. The receptor source for this set is a woman aged 18-35 years with Graves' hyperthyroidism.

This clonotype was observed many times. The V gene is TRBV7-2, the J gene TRBJ2-7; maybe TRBD2 (5 bases). CDR1 and CDR2 (germline): SGHTA, FQGNSA. V was cut by 8 bases and J by 1 base, with 15 bases left in between. The CDR3 extends over 14 amino acids. CDR3 DNA: TGTGCCAGCTCCAAGATCCCGGGATCCTACGAGCAGTACTTC. Its translation is CASSKIPGSYEQYF.

This clonotype showed up many times. This chain links TRBV2 with TRBJ1-2, with D uncertain. V gave up 6 bases and J gave up 8 bases, with 10 bases separating them. Germline V gene lookup returns CDR1 SNHLY and CDR2 FYNNEI. The CDR3 totals 11 residues. The CDR3 loop is CASRWTAGYTF. For the CDR3, the DNA is TGTGCCAGCAGGTGGACGGCCGGCTACACCTTC.

The rearrangement links TRBV4-2 to TRBJ2-7; D unresolved. The V gene's germline CDR1 is LGHNA and CDR2 YNFKEQ. The CDR3 contains 14 residues. Trimming removed 2 bases at V and 2 bases at J, with 10 bases between. The CDR3 sequence is CASSQIPGPYEQYF. The CDR3 DNA reads as TGTGCCAGCAGCCAAATACCCGGCCCCTACGAGCAGTACTTC.

V usage is TRBV7-6 and J usage is TRBJ1-2, with D tentatively TRBD1 (5 bases). CDR3 length: 15 residues. CDR1 SGHVS and CDR2 FNYEAQ come from the germline V gene. Trimming left V 1 base short and J 8 bases short, with 17 bases between. The CDR3 region has the DNA TGTGCCAGCAGCTTAGGTCCCCAGGCAGGGAAGGGCTACACCTTC. It specifies CASSLGPQAGKGYTF.

V usage is TRBV9 and J usage is TRBJ1-6; D not certain. Germline V gene lookup returns CDR1 SGDLS and CDR2 YYNGEE. V was pared by 0 bases and J by 7 bases, with 14 bases between. The CDR3 has 16 residues. The CDR3 DNA is TGTGCCAGCAGCGTAGGAGTAGGGATGGGCAATTCACCCCTCCACTTT. It codes for CASSVGVGMGNSPLHF.

In this sample, this clonotype turned up many times. The chain uses TRBV18 and TRBJ2-3, with D maybe TRBD2 (6 bases). Germline loops: CDR1 KGHSH, CDR2 LQKENI. V lost 0 bases, J lost 1 base, and 11 bases lay in between. The CDR3 runs 16 residues. CDR3 DNA: TGTGCCAGCTCACCACCGCTCGGGGGTGGCACAGATACGCAGTATTTT. Translating gives CASSPPLGGGTDTQYF.

This clonotype was recorded at least ten times. The J gene is TRBJ1-1, the V gene TRBV20-1; no clear D gene. Germline lookup yields CDR1 DFQATT and CDR2 SNEGSKA (reference sequence). The CDR3 is 10 amino acids. With 3 bases removed from V and 5 bases from J, the gap between germline ends came to 4 bases. The CDR3 sequence is CSASKTEAFF. CDR3 sequence (DNA): TGCAGTGCTAGTAAGACTGAAGCTTTCTTT.

V usage is TRBV9 and J usage is TRBJ1-2, with a possible D match to TRBD1 (6 bases). Between the trimmed V and J ends, which lost 3 bases and 6 bases, there was a span of 12 bases. The CDR3 totals 13 residues. The germline gives CDR1 SGDLS, CDR2 YYNGEE. The CDR3 DNA is TGTGCCAGCAGCGGGACAGTATGGAATGGCTACACCTTC. It codes for CASSGTVWNGYTF.

This clonotype has a count of ten or more. This chain links TRBV24-1 with TRBJ2-1; D gene ambiguous. V lost 3 bases to trimming and J lost 4 bases, with 12 bases between them. CDR3 length: 15 amino acids. Germline CDR1 and CDR2: KGHDR and SFDVKD. The CDR3 DNA sequence: TGTGCCACCAGTGATCCGTCGACGGATTACAATGAGCAGTTCTTC. Translating it yields CATSDPSTDYNEQFF.

This clonotype was observed a few times. This chain links TRBV7-9 with TRBJ2-3; 9 nucleotides align to TRBD2. Germline V gene sequence: CDR1 SEHNR, CDR2 FQNEAQ (reference sequence). This CDR3 contains 15 residues. After removal of 5 bases from V and 2 bases from J, the junction contained 5 bases not matched to a gene. Here the CDR3 DNA reads TGTGCCAGCAGCCCTTCTAGCGGGGCCACAGATACGCAGTATTTT. It specifies CASSPSSGATDTQYF.

The chain couples TRBV6-1 to TRBJ2-2; possibly TRBD1 for D (5 bases). The V end was cut by 7 bases, the J end by 1 base, with 10 bases between. The CDR3 spans 14 residues. From germline, CDR1 is MNHNS and CDR2 SASEGT. The CDR3 protein is CASKITGNTGELFF. CDR3 coding DNA: TGTGCCAGCAAAATAACAGGGAACACCGGGGAGCTGTTTTTT.

V gene TRBV6-2 or TRBV6-3 combines with J gene TRBJ1-5; weak D call: TRBD1 (5 bases). V was pared by 7 bases and J by 4 bases, with 14 bases between. The CDR3 covers 14 residues. Germline V lookup: CDR1 MNHEY, CDR2 SVGEGT. For the CDR3, the DNA is TGTGCCAGCAACTGGGACGGTTTAAATCAGCCCCAGCATTTT. Its translation is CASNWDGLNQPQHF.

V is TRBV20-1 and J is TRBJ1-6, with 10 bases aligning to TRBD1. Germline lookup yields CDR1 DFQATT and CDR2 SNEGSKA (reference sequence). The CDR3 is 15 amino acids. V shed 2 bases, J shed 7 bases, and the junction held 5 bases outside the gene matches. The CDR3 DNA reads as TGCAGTGCTAGACCGGGACAGGGGTTAAATTCACCCCTCCACTTT. Translating gives CSARPGQGLNSPLHF.

This clonotype has a handful of counts. The chain uses TRBV4-1 and TRBJ2-5; 7 bases match TRBD1. The CDR3 spans 14 residues. The germline V gene has CDR1 MGHRA and CDR2 YSYEKL. Germline trimming cut 5 bases from V and 3 bases from J; bases unmatched to any gene: 6. The chain's CDR3 is CASSSRQGEETQYF. The CDR3 DNA is TGCGCCAGCAGCTCTCGACAGGGAGAAGAGACCCAGTACTTC.

The chain couples TRBV9 to TRBJ2-1; 9 bases fit TRBD2. This CDR3 comprises 19 residues. CDR1 and CDR2 from the germline V gene are SGDLS and YYNGEE. After removal of 0 bases from V and 1 base from J, the junction contained 11 bases not matched to a gene. The CDR3 loop reads CASSVEHSSGISSYNEQFF. The CDR3 coding sequence is TGTGCCAGCAGCGTAGAACACTCTAGCGGGATAAGTTCCTACAATGAGCAGTTCTTC. Together with reference TRBV9 and TRBJ2-1, the CDR3 gives the full variable domain: DSGVTQTPKHLITATGQRVTLRCSPRSGDLSVYWYQQSLDQGLQFLIQYYNGEERAKGNILERFSAQQFPDLHSELNLSSLELGDSALYFCASSVEHSSGISSYNEQFFGPGTRLTVL.

About this clonotype itself: One end of the junction does not line up with germline, which may come from a read error. The chain uses TRBV6-1 and TRBJ2-1; 8 bases map to TRBD1. CDR1 and CDR2 from the germline V gene are MNHNS and SASEGT. CDR3 length: 16 amino acids. The CDR3 is CVSSEDGTGPYNEQFF. The CDR3 DNA follows: TGTGTCAGCAGTGAAGATGGGACAGGACCCTACAATGAGCAGTTCTTC.

This clonotype was found many times. This sequence joins TRBV9 and TRBJ2-1, with 8 bases fitting TRBD2. The germline V gene has CDR1 SGDLS and CDR2 YYNGEE. CDR3 length: 17 amino acids. V trimming: 0 bases; J trimming: 6 bases; junction bases outside the gene matches: 11. The DNA for the CDR3 is TGTGCCAGCAGCGTAGCTCCGAGGAGCGGGGGAAGCAATGAGCAGTTCTTC. It encodes CASSVAPRSGGSNEQFF.

This clonotype was seen repeatedly, ten times or more. The chain couples TRBV12-3 or TRBV12-4 to TRBJ2-1, with TRBD2 matching over 13 bases. The J segment lost 4 bases and the V segment lost 4 bases, leaving 1 base of the junction unmatched. This CDR3 contains 15 residues. In nucleotides, the CDR3 is TGTGCCAGCAGTTGGACTAGCGGGGGTTACAATGAGCAGTTCTTC. Encoded protein: CASSWTSGGYNEQFF.

With regard to this clonotype: One end of the junction fails to match germline, which may point to a read error. The chain links TRBV11-2 to TRBJ2-2; D is possibly TRBD2 (6 bases). The CDR3 is 16 residues long. CDR1 is SGHAT, CDR2 FQNNGV, per germline. This CDR3 is CASSLVVGGYTGELVF. CDR3 DNA: TGTGCCAGCAGCTTAGTCGTTGGAGGGTACACCGGAGAGCTGGTTTTT.

The sample holds many counts of this clonotype. The genes are TRBV5-1 and TRBJ2-1; 7 nucleotides line up with TRBD2. The CDR3 spans 15 residues. CDR1 and CDR2 (germline): SGHRS, YFSETQ. The J segment lost 4 bases and the V segment lost 0 bases, leaving 4 bases of the junction unmatched. The CDR3 DNA reads TGCGCCAGCAGCTTGGCCGGTAGCGGGTACAATGAGCAGTTCTTC. Amino acid sequence: CASSLAGSGYNEQFF.

This clonotype was detected a few times. The chain employs TRBV7-9 and TRBJ1-5; unclear D gene. The germline V and J ends were trimmed by 3 bases and 5 bases, with 11 bases remaining between them. Per the germline V gene, CDR1 is SEHNR and CDR2 is FQNEAQ (reference sequence). This CDR3 is 14 amino acids long. This chain's CDR3 is CASSFSGMDQPQHF. In DNA form, the CDR3 reads TGTGCCAGCAGCTTTTCCGGGATGGATCAGCCCCAGCATTTT.

In this sample, this clonotype turned up many times. The chain carries TRBV29-1 and TRBJ2-7; tentative D call: TRBD2 (6 bases). V lost 6 bases and J lost 5, with 17 bases in between. This CDR3 spans 13 amino acids. Germline loops: CDR1 SQVTM, CDR2 ANQGSEA. The CDR3: CSVLPEGRDEQYF. The CDR3 nucleotides read TGCAGCGTACTACCGGAGGGCCGGGACGAGCAGTACTTC.